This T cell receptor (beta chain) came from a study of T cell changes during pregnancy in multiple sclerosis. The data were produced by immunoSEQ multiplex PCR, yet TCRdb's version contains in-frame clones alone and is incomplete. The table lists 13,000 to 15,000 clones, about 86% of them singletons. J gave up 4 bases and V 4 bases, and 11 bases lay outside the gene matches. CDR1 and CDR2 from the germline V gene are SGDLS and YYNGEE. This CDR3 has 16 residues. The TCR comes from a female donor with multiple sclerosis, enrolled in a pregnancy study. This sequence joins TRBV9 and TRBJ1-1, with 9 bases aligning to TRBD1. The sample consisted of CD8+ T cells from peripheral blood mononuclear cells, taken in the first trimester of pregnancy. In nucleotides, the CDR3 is TGTGCCAGCAGCATGACCGGGACAGGGAGCCCCACTGAAGCTTTCTTT. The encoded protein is CASSMTGTGSPTEAFF.